The next 3 T cell receptor beta chains were all read from a single sample in a study of blood T cell repertoires in COVID-19. Libraries were prepared by immunoSEQ multiplex PCR; TCRdb keeps only in-frame clonotypes and omits some of them. Of 70,000 to 90,000 clones in the sample, 85% to 90% were seen once. The specimen sequenced was PBMCs or T cells enriched from blood (not recorded which). The receptor set was obtained from a woman aged 45-65 years with acute COVID-19.

The chain is built from TRBV7-4 and TRBJ1-4; D is unclear. The germline gives CDR1 SGHVT, CDR2 SQSDAQ. The CDR3 runs 14 residues. Trimming removed 3 bases from V and 6 bases from J, with 11 bases in between. The CDR3 region is CASSFGRSDEKLFF. The CDR3 DNA reads TGTGCCAGCAGCTTCGGTCGTTCGGATGAAAAACTGTTTTTT.

This clone was seen just once. V gene TRBV9 combines with J gene TRBJ2-1, with TRBD2 matching 10 bases. J gave up 7 bases and V 4 bases, and 5 bases lay outside the gene matches. Germline loops: CDR1 SGDLS, CDR2 YYNGEE. The CDR3 is 14 amino acids. As DNA, the CDR3 is TGTGCCAGCAGCAGAGCGGGAGGGGCGAATGAGCAGTTCTTC. It codes for CASSRAGGANEQFF.

The chain carries TRBV30 and TRBJ1-1, with no clear D. The CDR3 consists of 14 residues. V was shortened by 0 bases and J by 3 bases, with 11 bases between the two germline ends. Looked up from germline, CDR1 is GTSNPN and CDR2 is SVGIG (reference sequence). The CDR3 reads CAWSVKQTHTEAFF. The CDR3, as DNA: TGTGCCTGGAGTGTAAAGCAGACTCACACTGAAGCTTTCTTT.